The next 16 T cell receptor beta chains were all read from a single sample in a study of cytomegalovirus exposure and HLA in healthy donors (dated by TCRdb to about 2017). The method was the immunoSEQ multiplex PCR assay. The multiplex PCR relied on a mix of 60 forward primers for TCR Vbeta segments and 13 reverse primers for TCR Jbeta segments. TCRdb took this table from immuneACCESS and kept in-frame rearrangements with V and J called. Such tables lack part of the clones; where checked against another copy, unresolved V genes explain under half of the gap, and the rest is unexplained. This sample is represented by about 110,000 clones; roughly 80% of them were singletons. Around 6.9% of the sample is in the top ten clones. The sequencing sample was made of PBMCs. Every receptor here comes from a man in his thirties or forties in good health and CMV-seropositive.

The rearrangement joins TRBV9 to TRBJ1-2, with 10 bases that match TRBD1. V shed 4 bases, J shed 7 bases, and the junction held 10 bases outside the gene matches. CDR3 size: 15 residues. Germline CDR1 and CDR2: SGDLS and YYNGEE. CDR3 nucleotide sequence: TGTGCCAGCAGCATCCGACAGGGGGCGGAATCTGGCTACACCTTC. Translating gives CASSIRQGAESGYTF.

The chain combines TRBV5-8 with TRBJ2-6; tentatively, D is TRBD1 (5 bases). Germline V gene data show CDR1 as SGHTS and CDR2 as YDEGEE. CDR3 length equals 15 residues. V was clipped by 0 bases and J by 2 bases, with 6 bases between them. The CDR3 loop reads CASSLGRAGANVLTF. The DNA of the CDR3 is TGTGCCAGCAGCTTGGGCAGGGCTGGGGCCAACGTCCTGACTTTC.

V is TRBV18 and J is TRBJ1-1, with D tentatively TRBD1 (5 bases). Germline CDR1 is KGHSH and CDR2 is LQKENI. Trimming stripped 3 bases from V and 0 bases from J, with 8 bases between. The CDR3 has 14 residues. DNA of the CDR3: TGTGCCAGCTCACCGGGACTGATGAACACTGAAGCTTTCTTT. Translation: CASSPGLMNTEAFF.

CDR3 bases: TGTGCCAGCAGTGAAGTGGGCAGGGTGATCAATCAGCCCCAGCATTTT. Encoded protein: CASSEVGRVINQPQHF. This sequence joins TRBV6-1 and TRBJ1-5, with a possible D match to TRBD1 (5 bases). V was shortened by 1 base and J by 3 bases, with 13 bases between the two germline ends. Looked up from germline, CDR1 is MNHNS and CDR2 is SASEGT. The CDR3 extends over 16 amino acids.

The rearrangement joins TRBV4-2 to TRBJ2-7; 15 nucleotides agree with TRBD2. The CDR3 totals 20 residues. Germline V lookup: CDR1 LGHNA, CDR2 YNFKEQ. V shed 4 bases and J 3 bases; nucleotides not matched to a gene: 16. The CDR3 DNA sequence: TGTGCCAGCAGCCCACTAGACCCGAGGACTAGCGGGGGGGCCCTCTACGAGCAGTACTTC. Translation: CASSPLDPRTSGGALYEQYF.

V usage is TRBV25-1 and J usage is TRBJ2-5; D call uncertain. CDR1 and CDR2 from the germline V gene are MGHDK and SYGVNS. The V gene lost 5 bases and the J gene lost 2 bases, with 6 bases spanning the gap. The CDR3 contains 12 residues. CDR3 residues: CASSPRQETQYF. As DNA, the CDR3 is TGTGCCAGCAGTCCCCGGCAAGAGACCCAGTACTTC.

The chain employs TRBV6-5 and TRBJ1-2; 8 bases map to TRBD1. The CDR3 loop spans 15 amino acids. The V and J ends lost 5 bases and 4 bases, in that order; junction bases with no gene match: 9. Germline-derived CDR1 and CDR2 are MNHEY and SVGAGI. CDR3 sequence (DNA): TGTGCCAGCAGTCCCGACAGGGGAAGACTCTATGGCTACACCTTC. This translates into CASSPDRGRLYGYTF.

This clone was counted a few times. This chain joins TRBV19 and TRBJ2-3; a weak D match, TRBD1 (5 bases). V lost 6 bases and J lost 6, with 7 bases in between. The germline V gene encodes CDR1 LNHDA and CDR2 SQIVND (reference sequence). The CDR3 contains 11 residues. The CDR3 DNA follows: TGTGCCAGTAGACAGGAGGATACGCAGTATTTT. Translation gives CASRQEDTQYF.

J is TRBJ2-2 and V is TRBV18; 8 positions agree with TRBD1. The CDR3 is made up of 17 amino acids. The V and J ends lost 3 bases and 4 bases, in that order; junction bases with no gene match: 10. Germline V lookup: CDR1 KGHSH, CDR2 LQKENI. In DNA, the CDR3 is TGTGCCAGCTCACCGCCCATAGGGACAGGTGCCACCGGGGAGCTGTTTTTT. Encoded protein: CASSPPIGTGATGELFF. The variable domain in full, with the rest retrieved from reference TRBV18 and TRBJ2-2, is NAGVMQNPRHLVRRRGQEARLRCSPMKGHSHVYWYRQLPEEGLKFMVYLQKENIIDESGMPKERFSAEFPKEGPSILRIQQVVRGDSAAYFCASSPPIGTGATGELFFGEGSRLTVL.

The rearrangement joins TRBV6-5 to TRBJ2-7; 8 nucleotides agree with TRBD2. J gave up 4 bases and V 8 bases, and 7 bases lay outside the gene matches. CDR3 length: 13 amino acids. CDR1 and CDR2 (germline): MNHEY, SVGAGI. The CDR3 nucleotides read TGTGCCAGCTATCGGGGGGGTGATTACGAGCAGTACTTC. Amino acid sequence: CASYRGGDYEQYF.

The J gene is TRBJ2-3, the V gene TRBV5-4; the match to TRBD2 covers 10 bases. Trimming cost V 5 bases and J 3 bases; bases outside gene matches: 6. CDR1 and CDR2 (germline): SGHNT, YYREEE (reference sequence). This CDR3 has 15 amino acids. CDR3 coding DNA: TGTGCCAGCAGTCGGACTAGCGGAGGTACAGATACGCAGTATTTT. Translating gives CASSRTSGGTDTQYF.

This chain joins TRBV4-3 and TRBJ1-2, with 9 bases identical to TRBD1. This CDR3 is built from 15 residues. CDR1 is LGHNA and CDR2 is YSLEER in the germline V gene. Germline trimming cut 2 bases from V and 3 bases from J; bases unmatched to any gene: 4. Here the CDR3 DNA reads TGCGCCAGCAGCCAACTACAGGGGGCGCACTATGGCTACACCTTC. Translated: CASSQLQGAHYGYTF.

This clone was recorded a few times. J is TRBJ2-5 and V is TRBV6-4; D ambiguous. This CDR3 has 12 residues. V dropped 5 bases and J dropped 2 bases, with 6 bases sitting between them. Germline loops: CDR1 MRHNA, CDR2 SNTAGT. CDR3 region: CASSPIQETQYF. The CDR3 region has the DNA TGTGCCAGCAGTCCTATACAAGAGACCCAGTACTTC.

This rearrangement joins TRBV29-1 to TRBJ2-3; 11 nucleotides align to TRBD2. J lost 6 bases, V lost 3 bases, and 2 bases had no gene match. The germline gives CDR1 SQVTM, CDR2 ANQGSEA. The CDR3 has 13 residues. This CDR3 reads CSVDSGGADTQYF. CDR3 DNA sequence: TGCAGCGTTGATAGCGGGGGGGCCGATACGCAGTATTTT.

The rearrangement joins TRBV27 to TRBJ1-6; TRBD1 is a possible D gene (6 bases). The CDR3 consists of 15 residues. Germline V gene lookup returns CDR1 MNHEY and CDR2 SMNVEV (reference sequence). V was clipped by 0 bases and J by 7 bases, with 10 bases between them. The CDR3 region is CASSLSAGVNSPLHF. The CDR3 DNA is TGTGCCAGCAGTTTATCTGCAGGGGTAAATTCACCCCTCCACTTT.

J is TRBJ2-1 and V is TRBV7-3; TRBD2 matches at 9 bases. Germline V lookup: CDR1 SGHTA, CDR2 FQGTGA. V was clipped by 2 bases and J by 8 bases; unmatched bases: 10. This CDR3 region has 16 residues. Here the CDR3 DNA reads TGTGCCAGCAGCTTACGGGCTAGCGGGGCGGGTGATGAGCAGTTCTTC. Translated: CASSLRASGAGDEQFF. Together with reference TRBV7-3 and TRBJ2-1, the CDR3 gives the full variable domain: GAGVSQTPSNKVTEKGKYVELRCDPISGHTALYWYRQSLGQGPEFLIYFQGTGAADDSGLPNDRFFAVRPEGSVSTLKIQRTERGDSAVYLCASSLRASGAGDEQFFGPGTRLTVL.